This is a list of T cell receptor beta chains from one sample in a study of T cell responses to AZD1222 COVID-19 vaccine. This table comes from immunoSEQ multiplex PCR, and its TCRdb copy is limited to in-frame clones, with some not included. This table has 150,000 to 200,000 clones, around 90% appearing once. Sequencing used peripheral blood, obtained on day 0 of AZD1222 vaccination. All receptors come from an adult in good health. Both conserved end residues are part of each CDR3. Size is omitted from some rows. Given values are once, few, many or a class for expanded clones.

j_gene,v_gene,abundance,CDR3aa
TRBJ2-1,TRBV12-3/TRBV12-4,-,CASSLYFDNEQFF
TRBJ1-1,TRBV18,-,CASSPQPTGAFF
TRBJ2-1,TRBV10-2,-,CASSDQGGRYIHEQFF
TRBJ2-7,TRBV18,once,CASSPKTGPGGEQYF
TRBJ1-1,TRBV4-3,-,CASSQVGTGSTEAFF
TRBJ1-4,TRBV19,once,CATQEAGTGNEKLFF
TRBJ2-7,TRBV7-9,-,CASRGLGMQYF
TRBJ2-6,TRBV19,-,CASIGYVSGANVLTF
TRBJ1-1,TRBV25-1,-,CASSAHLLGAGEAFF
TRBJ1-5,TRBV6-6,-,CASSHMTGDSNQPQHF
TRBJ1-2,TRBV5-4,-,CASSLAGTEPGNYGYTF
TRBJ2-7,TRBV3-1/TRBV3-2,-,CASSARGRNLYEQYF
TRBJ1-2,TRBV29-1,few,CSARTGEGGYTF
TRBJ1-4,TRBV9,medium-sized,CASSDDREGEKLFF
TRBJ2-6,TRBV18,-,CASSPAMIFGSGANVLTF
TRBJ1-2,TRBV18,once,CASSPGTGATLYGYTF
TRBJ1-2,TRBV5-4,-,CASSRTGLDYGYTF
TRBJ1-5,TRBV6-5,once,CASSSSPYSNQPQHF
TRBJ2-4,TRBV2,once,CASTRTGGLNIQYF
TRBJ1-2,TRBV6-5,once,CASSYARQGSYGYTF
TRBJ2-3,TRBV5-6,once,CASSSRPTDTQYF
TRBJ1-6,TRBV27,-,CASIPTGLNSPLHF
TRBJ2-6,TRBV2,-,CASSSGQGGANVLTF
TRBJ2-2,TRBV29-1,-,CSVPNKPNRGELFF
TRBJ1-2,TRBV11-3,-,CASSWAGFYGYTF
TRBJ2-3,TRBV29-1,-,CSVGGVRGQASTDTQYF
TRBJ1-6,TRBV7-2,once,CASRQTERKTNYNSPLHF
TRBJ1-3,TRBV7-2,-,CASSLAPSSGNTIYF
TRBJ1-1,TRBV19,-,CASSQRDRNTEAFF
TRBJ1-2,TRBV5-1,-,CASSLGTGDNYGYTF
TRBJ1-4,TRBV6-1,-,CASSEWENNEKLFF
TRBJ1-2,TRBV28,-,CASSLPRTASGYTF
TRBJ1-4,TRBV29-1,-,CSVESGGDEKLFF
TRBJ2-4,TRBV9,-,CASSVVPDFNPQKNIQYF
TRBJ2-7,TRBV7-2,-,CASSFRDFSTYEQYF
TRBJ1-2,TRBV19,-,CASTTRTGNGYTF
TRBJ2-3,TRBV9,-,CASSVEGTTTDTQYF
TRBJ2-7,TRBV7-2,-,CASSLARGQGEVWEQYF
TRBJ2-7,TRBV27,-,CASGIGTGHTEQYF
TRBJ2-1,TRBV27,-,CASSLEPPPRRPGQGAHEQFF
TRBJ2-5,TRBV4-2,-,CASSQESGVETQYF
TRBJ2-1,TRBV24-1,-,CAHPQWGYNEQFF